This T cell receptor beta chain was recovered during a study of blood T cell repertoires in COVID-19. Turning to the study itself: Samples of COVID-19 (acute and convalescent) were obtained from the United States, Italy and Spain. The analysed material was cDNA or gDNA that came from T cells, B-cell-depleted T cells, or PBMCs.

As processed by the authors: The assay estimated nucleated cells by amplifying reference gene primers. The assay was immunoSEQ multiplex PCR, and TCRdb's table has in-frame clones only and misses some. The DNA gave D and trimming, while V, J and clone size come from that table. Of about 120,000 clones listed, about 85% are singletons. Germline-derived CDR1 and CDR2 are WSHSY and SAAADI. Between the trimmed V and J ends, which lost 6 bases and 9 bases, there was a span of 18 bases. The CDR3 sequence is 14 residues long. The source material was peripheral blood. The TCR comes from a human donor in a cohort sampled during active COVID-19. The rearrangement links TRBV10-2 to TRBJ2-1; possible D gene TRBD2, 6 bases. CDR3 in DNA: TGCGCCAGCAGCCCGAAGGAGGGACCAGCTGAGCAGTTCTTC. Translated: CASSPKEGPAEQFF.